Presented here are 13 T cell receptor beta chains from one specimen sequenced in a study of Ad26.COV2.S vaccination and SARS-CoV-2 variants. As to treatment: about 20 received Ad26.COV2.S at low or high dose, single or two shots; about 5 received placebo; per-sample allocation not given. All samples were drawn on day 63, counting from the first vaccine or placebo injection. Using immunoSEQ multiplex PCR, the repertoire was profiled, and TCRdb retains in-frame clones only, with some absent. The sample consists of 300,000 to 350,000 clones, more than 70% of them appearing once. Material: peripheral blood, obtained in a trial of Ad26.COV2.S vaccine versus placebo. All receptors come from a person aged 18 to 59 who received the Ad26.COV2.S COVID-19 vaccine or a placebo.

This clone was found once. The chain uses TRBV2 and TRBJ1-5; tentatively, D is TRBD1 (6 bases). The V and J ends lost 7 bases and 1 base respectively, with 11 bases between them. Germline assignment: CDR1 SNHLY and CDR2 FYNNEI. The CDR3 is made up of 14 amino acids. CDR3 amino acids: CASTQGLSNQPQHF. In DNA, the CDR3 is TGTGCCAGCACACAGGGTTTAAGCAATCAGCCCCAGCATTTT.

The gene calls are TRBV6-5 and TRBJ2-7; 8 bases match TRBD1. The CDR3 extends over 15 amino acids. J was trimmed by 0 bases and V by 6 bases; bases with no gene match: 7. Germline CDR1 and CDR2: MNHEY and SVGAGI. The CDR3 DNA reads TGTGCCAGCAGCCTTAGACAGGGGTCCTCCTACGAGCAGTACTTC. Protein product: CASSLRQGSSYEQYF.

This chain connects TRBV18 to TRBJ2-3; D is undetermined. Germline assignment: CDR1 KGHSH and CDR2 LQKENI. V dropped 2 bases and J dropped 2 bases, with 8 bases sitting between them. The CDR3 runs 14 residues. The CDR3: CASSPIGYTDTQYF. The CDR3 nucleotides are TGTGCCAGCTCACCAATCGGCTACACAGATACGCAGTATTTT.

V is TRBV25-1 and J is TRBJ1-2, with D possibly being TRBD1 (6 bases). Per germline, CDR1 MGHDK and CDR2 SYGVNS. This CDR3 is 14 amino acids long. V shed 5 bases and J shed 2 bases, with 12 bases lying between them. Here the CDR3 reads CASSPYRENYGYTF. In DNA, the CDR3 is TGTGCCAGCAGTCCTTACAGGGAAAACTATGGCTACACCTTC.

This clone was seen just once. The chain employs TRBV19 and TRBJ1-2; 10 nucleotides line up with TRBD1. CDR3 length: 15 amino acids. Germline CDR1 and CDR2: LNHDA and SQIVND (reference sequence). J lost 4 bases, V lost 4 bases, and 6 bases had no gene match. The DNA for the CDR3 is TGTGCCAGTAGTACAAAGACAGGGGGCGCCTATGGCTACACCTTC. As protein: CASSTKTGGAYGYTF.

The V gene is TRBV7-6, the J gene TRBJ1-1; no clear D. The CDR3 spans 15 residues. Germline values: CDR1 SGHVS, CDR2 FNYEAQ. Deletions cut 5 bases from V and 3 bases from J, with 16 bases between. CDR3 amino acids: CASSQPRTVDTEAFF. The DNA of the CDR3 is TGTGCCAGCAGCCAGCCCCGGACGGTGGACACTGAAGCTTTCTTT. The whole variable domain, filled in from reference TRBV7-6 and TRBJ1-1, reads GAGVSQSPRYKVTKRGQDVALRCDPISGHVSLYWYRQALGQGPEFLTYFNYEAQQDKSGLPNDRFSAERPEGSISTLTIQRTEQRDSAMYRCASSQPRTVDTEAFFGQGTRLTVV.

This clone was picked up one time. This rearrangement joins TRBV11-2 to TRBJ1-4; 8 bases are shared with TRBD1. The CDR3 has 15 amino acids. The V gene end was trimmed by 3 bases and the J gene end by 8 bases; junction bases not matched to a gene: 8. Germline assignment: CDR1 SGHAT and CDR2 FQNNGV. The CDR3 DNA is TGTGCCAGCAGCTTGGGGACAGGCCGTGGGGAAAAACTGTTTTTT. Amino acid sequence: CASSLGTGRGEKLFF.

J is TRBJ1-1 and V is TRBV5-4, with 8 bases that match TRBD1. Trimming took 4 bases from V and 5 from J; bases not matched to a gene: 10. Per germline, CDR1 SGHNT and CDR2 YYREEE (reference sequence). The CDR3 runs 15 residues. The CDR3 region is CASSGTGGGLTEAFF. The CDR3 DNA is TGTGCCAGCAGCGGCACAGGGGGGGGCTTGACTGAAGCTTTCTTT.

This chain joins TRBV6-6 and TRBJ1-2, with 7 bases matching TRBD1. CDR3 length: 13 residues. The ends lost 6 bases at V and 8 bases at J; junction bases unmatched: 9. Germline CDR1 MNHNY, CDR2 SVGAGI (reference sequence). CDR3 protein: CASRRQGVWGYTF. The CDR3 coding sequence is TGTGCCAGCAGGAGGCAGGGGGTTTGGGGCTACACCTTC.

The V gene is TRBV4-2, the J gene TRBJ1-2; the D gene is possibly TRBD1 (5 bases). CDR3 length: 15 amino acids. Trimming took 0 bases from V and 0 from J, leaving 8 bases between them. CDR1 and CDR2 from the germline V gene are LGHNA and YNFKEQ. CDR3 bases: TGTGCCAGCAGCCAAGATGAGGGGACTAACTATGGCTACACCTTC. Amino acids: CASSQDEGTNYGYTF.

This sequence joins TRBV6-5 and TRBJ1-5; D is undetermined. The V and J ends lost 1 base and 1 base respectively, with 2 bases between them. Germline-derived CDR1 and CDR2 are MNHEY and SVGAGI. The CDR3 covers 13 residues. The CDR3 sequence: CASSYFSNQPQHF. In DNA, the CDR3 is TGTGCCAGCAGTTACTTCAGCAATCAGCCCCAGCATTTT.

This clone was picked up one time. The chain has TRBV5-4 and TRBJ1-2; perhaps TRBD1 as D (6 bases). The CDR3 extends over 15 amino acids. Germline V CDR1 and CDR2: SGHNT, YYREEE (reference sequence). Trimming stripped 6 bases from V and 5 bases from J, with 20 bases between. CDR3 DNA sequence: TGTGCCAGCACCCCCAGGGGTAGGGGTGGGTATGGCTACACCTTC. Residues: CASTPRGRGGYGYTF.

The sample holds a few counts of this clone. This chain joins TRBV12-3 or TRBV12-4 and TRBJ1-1; no definite D call. CDR3 size: 11 residues. V lost 3 bases, J lost 5 bases, and 4 bases lay in between. In DNA form, the CDR3 reads TGTGCCAGCAGTTTTAAAACTGAAGCTTTCTTT. Translation gives CASSFKTEAFF.